These T cell receptor beta chains were read from a single sample in a study of early T cells in non-severe SARS-CoV-2 infection. TCRdb analysed the 5' RACE reads with MiXCR anew, one entry per CDR3 protein. The repertoire holds roughly 56,000 distinct CDR3 sequences, with roughly a tenth as singletons. The sequenced sample consisted of whole blood. Every receptor here comes from an adult who was a healthcare worker with PCR-confirmed SARS-CoV-2 infection or an uninfected control (not recorded which). The CDR3 runs from the conserved cysteine through the conserved F or W. The D gene is left open where the match is weak. Clone size is stated in some rows and not others, as once, few, many or a class when expanded.

j_call clone_size d_call v_call cdr3_nt cdr3_aa
TRBJ1-5 - - TRBV12-3/TRBV12-4 TGTGCCAGCAGGGCACAGGGATTAGGGCAGCCCCAGCATTTT CASRAQGLGQPQHF
TRBJ2-3 - - TRBV18 TGTGCCAGCTCACCAAGCGTTCAGGGCACAGATACGCAGTATTTT CASSPSVQGTDTQYF
TRBJ1-1 many - TRBV3-1 TGTGCCAGCAGCCAAGCCGGGGCTGAAGCTTTCTTT CASSQAGAEAFF
TRBJ1-6 few TRBD1 TRBV7-2 TGTGCCAGCAGCCGGACAGGGGATTGGTCACCCCTCCACTTT CASSRTGDWSPLHF
TRBJ1-2 - TRBD1 TRBV12-3/TRBV12-4 TGTGCCAGCAGCCAACGCATGACAGGGTATGGCTACACCTTC CASSQRMTGYGYTF
TRBJ2-1 - - TRBV28 TGTGCCAGTCCAGGACCAGGGTCCTACAATGAGCAGTTCTTC CASPGPGSYNEQFF
TRBJ1-1 many - TRBV4-1 TGCGCCAGCAGCCAAGTTCTAGGGGCCCCGAACACTGAAGCTTTCTTT CASSQVLGAPNTEAFF
TRBJ2-1 - TRBD2 TRBV28 TGTGCCAGCAGTCGACTAGCGGGGGGGACCTACAATGAGCAGTTCTTC CASSRLAGGTYNEQFF
TRBJ2-3 many TRBD2 TRBV29-1 TGCAGCGTTTCTTCTGCGGGGGGTTGGGATACGCAGTATTTT CSVSSAGGWDTQYF
TRBJ2-6 many TRBD1 TRBV4-1 TGCGCCAGCAGCCAAGATGTTGGAAGGGGGCCCGGGGCCAACGTCCTGACTTTC CASSQDVGRGPGANVLTF
TRBJ1-2 many TRBD1 TRBV20-1 TGCAGTGCTAGAGGGACAGGGGGAAACTATGGCTACACCTTC CSARGTGGNYGYTF
TRBJ1-3 - - TRBV12-3/TRBV12-4 TGTGCCAGCAGTCCCTCTGGAAACACCATATATTTT CASSPSGNTIYF